These 30 T cell receptor beta chains were sequenced from one sample in a study of CD8 T cells in ankylosing spondylitis. Study-wide points: A TCR beta motif of eight or nine highly homologous variants seemed to mark ankylosing spondylitis blood.

TCRdb analysed the 5' RACE reads with MiXCR anew, one entry per CDR3 protein. Of roughly 440,000 distinct CDR3 sequences in the sample, about a sixth are singletons; the top ten hold over 1%. Their antigen targets remain unknown. Sample: blood, either unsorted or a sorted T cell fraction (not recorded which). The receptors were gathered from a male donor with ankylosing spondylitis.

At least ten counts were recorded for this clonotype. This chain links TRBV3-1 with TRBJ2-3; D possibly corresponds to TRBD1 (6 bases). The CDR3 contains 16 residues. Germline CDR1 LGHDT, CDR2 YNNKEL (reference sequence). Trimming stripped 3 bases from V and 0 bases from J, with 13 bases between. Written as DNA, the CDR3 is TGTGCCAGCAGCCACCCACAACAGGGTAGCACAGATACGCAGTATTTT. Translating gives CASSHPQQGSTDTQYF.

The V and J genes are TRBV6-2 or TRBV6-3 and TRBJ2-7; no definite D call. The CDR3 loop spans 16 amino acids. CDR1 and CDR2 (germline): MNHEY, SVGEGT. The germline V and J ends were trimmed by 0 bases and 1 base, with 13 bases remaining between them. Written as DNA, the CDR3 is TGTGCCAGCAGTTACTCGAGCCAGCCTGCATCCTACGAGCAGTACTTC. It codes for CASSYSSQPASYEQYF.

This clonotype was counted a few times. The chain couples TRBV6-1 to TRBJ2-5, with 8 bases fitting TRBD1. This CDR3 is 13 amino acids long. V shed 5 bases, J shed 9 bases, and the junction held 8 bases outside the gene matches. CDR1 and CDR2 from the germline V gene are MNHNS and SASEGT. For the CDR3, the DNA is TGTGCCAGCAGTACCACCGGGGGACAGGCCCAGTACTTC. This encodes CASSTTGGQAQYF.

This clonotype has only a few counts. The chain uses TRBV7-9 and TRBJ2-3; tentatively, D is TRBD1 (5 bases). Germline-derived CDR1 and CDR2 are SEHNR and FQNEAQ (reference sequence). Trimming cost V 6 bases and J 10 bases, with 14 bases left between them. The CDR3 is made up of 12 amino acids. CDR3 residues: CASSYGHPAQYF. CDR3 DNA: TGTGCCAGCAGTTATGGACACCCCGCGCAGTATTTT. Filled out from reference TRBV7-9 and TRBJ2-3, the complete variable domain reads DTGVSQNPRHKITKRGQNVTFRCDPISEHNRLYWYRQTLGQGPEFLTYFQNEAQLEKSRLLSDRFSAERPKGSFSTLEIQRTEQGDSAMYLCASSYGHPAQYFGPGTRLTVL.

Worth noting for this clonotype: Being one base from a much bigger clone, this may be a read error. This chain joins TRBV12-3 or TRBV12-4 and TRBJ2-3, with 10 bases lining up with TRBD2. The CDR3 runs 13 residues. The CDR3 sequence: CPGSSGRSDTQYF. DNA for the CDR3: TGTCCCGGAAGTAGCGGGAGGTCAGATACGCAGTATTTT.

The table lists this clonotype with a few counts. The V and J genes are TRBV20-1 and TRBJ2-3; 12 nucleotides agree with TRBD2. This CDR3 spans 18 amino acids. Trimming took 4 bases from V and 5 from J; bases not matched to a gene: 16. Germline CDR1 reads DFQATT; CDR2 reads SNEGSKA (reference sequence). CDR3 bases: TGCAGTGCTAACCCCACCCTAGCGGGGGGGCCATTGGGAGATACGCAGTATTTT. Translated, it gives CSANPTLAGGPLGDTQYF.

J is TRBJ1-2 and V is TRBV2; 10 positions match TRBD1. The germline V gene encodes CDR1 SNHLY and CDR2 FYNNEI. The trim removed 6 bases at V and 6 bases at J, leaving 7 bases unmatched. This CDR3 region has 14 residues. The CDR3 region is CASSQPGQGNGYTF. CDR3 nucleotide sequence: TGTGCCAGCAGCCAACCGGGACAGGGGAATGGCTACACCTTC.

This clonotype was counted many times. J is TRBJ2-2 and V is TRBV12-3 or TRBV12-4, with 7 bases that match TRBD2. There are 15 residues in the CDR3. With 6 bases clipped from V and 3 bases from J, the junction kept 7 bases outside the gene matches. CDR3 coding DNA: TGTGCCAGCAGCCCGGGGGGTCGGGACACCGGGGAGCTGTTTTTT. Its translation is CASSPGGRDTGELFF.

This clonotype turned up a few times. The chain joins TRBV5-1 to TRBJ1-1, with D possibly matching TRBD1 (6 bases). The CDR3 has 15 residues. The germline V gene encodes CDR1 SGHRS and CDR2 YFSETQ. V shed 4 bases and J shed 0 bases, with 13 bases lying between them. The CDR3 sequence is CASSPSGGLNTEAFF. The CDR3, as DNA: TGCGCCAGCAGCCCATCGGGGGGGCTGAACACTGAAGCTTTCTTT.

This clonotype has only a few counts. V is TRBV28 and J is TRBJ1-1; D perhaps matches TRBD1 (5 bases). The germline CDR1 and CDR2 sequences are MDHEN and SYDVKM. V was pared by 6 bases and J by 4 bases, with 15 bases between. CDR3 length: 14 amino acids. The CDR3 nucleotides read TGTGCCAGCAGCGGCCCGGGGGGGGTCACTGAAGCTTTCTTT. Protein product: CASSGPGGVTEAFF.

The chain employs TRBV7-9 and TRBJ1-2; tentative D call: TRBD1 (5 bases). The CDR3 covers 15 residues. V was trimmed by 1 base and J by 4 bases, leaving 13 bases between them. Germline V gene data show CDR1 as SEHNR and CDR2 as FQNEAQ (reference sequence). DNA for the CDR3: TGTGCCAGCAGCTTAGGCAGGGAGCTCAGCTATGGCTACACCTTC. Translated: CASSLGRELSYGYTF.

This chain joins TRBV20-1 and TRBJ1-5, with D maybe TRBD1 (6 bases). V was clipped by 6 bases and J by 0 bases, with 15 bases between them. Germline CDR1 reads DFQATT; CDR2 reads SNEGSKA (reference sequence). The CDR3 is 15 amino acids. The CDR3 loop is CSALRGDASNQPQHF. The CDR3 coding sequence is TGCAGTGCCCTGAGGGGGGATGCTAGCAATCAGCCCCAGCATTTT.

This clonotype was observed many times. This sequence joins TRBV29-1 and TRBJ2-5, with a possible D match to TRBD2 (6 bases). There are 14 residues in the CDR3. The V and J ends lost 7 bases and 5 bases respectively, with 20 bases between them. The germline gives CDR1 SQVTM, CDR2 ANQGSEA. CDR3 coding DNA: TGCAGCGCCCTGGCACCGGGAGCTCGGGAGACCCAGTACTTC. It codes for CSALAPGARETQYF.

The chain carries TRBV5-1 and TRBJ2-4; D might be TRBD1 (6 bases). V shed 3 bases and J shed 7 bases, with 23 bases lying between them. The CDR3 consists of 17 residues. Germline V gene data show CDR1 as SGHRS and CDR2 as YFSETQ. The DNA for the CDR3 is TGCGCCAGCAGCTCTGGTGGGACATCTGGGTTGGCGAACATTCAGTACTTC. Its translation: CASSSGGTSGLANIQYF.

J is TRBJ2-2 and V is TRBV7-2; no clear D gene. Germline V lookup: CDR1 SGHTA, CDR2 FQGNSA. The CDR3 consists of 13 residues. Trimming cost V 6 bases and J 4 bases, with 9 bases left between them. The CDR3, as DNA: TGTGCCAGCAGTTCAAGGGCCACCGGGGAGCTGTTTTTT. As protein: CASSSRATGELFF.

This clonotype was picked up many times. CDR3 coding DNA: TGTGCCACCAACCCTGATCGAAGGAATGAGCAGTTCTTC. Translated, it gives CATNPDRRNEQFF. The chain combines TRBV12-3 or TRBV12-4 with TRBJ2-1; no clear D. The V and J ends lost 10 bases and 7 bases respectively, with 17 bases between them. The CDR3 has 13 residues.

This clonotype was observed at least ten times. The chain carries TRBV28 and TRBJ1-1, with D possibly TRBD1 on 5 matching bases. There are 15 residues in the CDR3. The germline V gene encodes CDR1 MDHEN and CDR2 SYDVKM. The V end was cut by 5 bases, the J end by 1 base, with 14 bases between. The CDR3 reads CASSPPGTGNTEAFF. DNA for the CDR3: TGTGCCAGCAGTCCACCAGGGACGGGGAACACTGAAGCTTTCTTT.

The CDR3 loop reads CASTPGGAPYEQYF. The CDR3 nucleotides read TGTGCCAGTACCCCAGGCGGAGCCCCCTACGAGCAGTACTTC. This chain connects TRBV19 to TRBJ2-7, with D uncertain. V gave up 7 bases and J gave up 2 bases, with 15 bases separating them. Germline V gene lookup returns CDR1 LNHDA and CDR2 SQIVND (reference sequence). The CDR3 contains 14 residues.

This chain joins TRBV6-2 or TRBV6-3 and TRBJ1-5, with D possibly being TRBD1 (6 bases). Germline V lookup: CDR1 MNHEY, CDR2 SVGEGT. V lost 7 bases and J lost 6, with 13 bases in between. CDR3 length: 13 amino acids. CDR3 in amino acids: CASTPSRGQPQHF. The CDR3 bases are TGTGCCAGCACTCCAAGCAGGGGTCAGCCCCAGCATTTT.

This clonotype showed up just a few times. This chain links TRBV9 with TRBJ2-5, with D perhaps given as TRBD1 or TRBD2 (5 bases each). Germline loops: CDR1 SGDLS, CDR2 YYNGEE. This CDR3 spans 15 amino acids. Trimming stripped 0 bases from V and 5 bases from J, with 14 bases between. CDR3 coding DNA: TGTGCCAGCAGCGTAGCCGGGACGCCTAGGGAGACCCAGTACTTC. Amino acids: CASSVAGTPRETQYF.

The chain is built from TRBV6-1 and TRBJ1-1; D is uncertain. This CDR3 is built from 15 residues. The V end lost 7 bases, the J end lost 4 bases, and 19 bases lay between the germline ends. Germline V gene data show CDR1 as MNHNS and CDR2 as SASEGT. CDR3 coding DNA: TGTGCCAGCACCCACCTTGGGATTGTTGGCACTGAAGCTTTCTTT. The encoded protein is CASTHLGIVGTEAFF.

This clonotype was counted only a few times. This rearrangement joins TRBV5-1 to TRBJ2-5; D perhaps matches TRBD2 (6 bases). This CDR3 comprises 15 residues. The V end was cut by 4 bases, the J end by 1 base, with 14 bases between. Germline values: CDR1 SGHRS, CDR2 YFSETQ. CDR3 sequence reads: CASSPLTRTQETQYF. Written as DNA, the CDR3 is TGCGCCAGCAGCCCCTTGACTAGGACCCAAGAGACCCAGTACTTC.

The genes are TRBV28 and TRBJ1-3; D gene unclear. Germline V CDR1 and CDR2: MDHEN, SYDVKM. The V gene lost 6 bases and the J gene lost 1 base, with 4 bases spanning the gap. This CDR3 is built from 12 residues. This CDR3 is CASRYSGNTIYF. CDR3 DNA: TGTGCCAGCAGGTATTCTGGAAACACCATATATTTT. Based on the CDR3 plus reference TRBV28 and TRBJ1-3, the full variable domain is DVKVTQSSRYLVKRTGEKVFLECVQDMDHENMFWYRQDPGLGLRLIYFSYDVKMKEKGDIPEGYSVSREKKERFSLILESASTNQTSMYLCASRYSGNTIYFGEGSWLTVV.

This clonotype was found once. The chain combines TRBV10-3 with TRBJ1-5; possibly TRBD1 for D (5 bases). Germline-derived CDR1 and CDR2 are ENHRY and SYGVKD. The CDR3 runs to 17 residues. Between the trimmed V and J ends, which lost 1 base and 3 bases, there was a span of 16 bases. CDR3 amino acids: CAISEFKGSGVNQPQHF. As DNA, the CDR3 is TGTGCCATCAGTGAGTTTAAGGGGTCGGGAGTCAATCAGCCCCAGCATTTT.

This clonotype was found a few times. The chain couples TRBV6-1 to TRBJ1-2, with 7 nucleotides matching TRBD1. J lost 3 bases, V lost 2 bases, and 6 bases had no gene match. Germline values: CDR1 MNHNS, CDR2 SASEGT. The CDR3 has 15 amino acids. CDR3 sequence reads: CASSEKAGGDYGYTF. CDR3 nucleotide sequence: TGTGCCAGCAGTGAAAAGGCAGGGGGTGACTATGGCTACACCTTC.

This rearrangement joins TRBV4-2 to TRBJ2-1, with 12 bases fitting TRBD2. J was trimmed by 2 bases and V by 1 base; bases with no gene match: 9. This CDR3 has 19 amino acids. The germline CDR1 and CDR2 sequences are LGHNA and YNFKEQ. The CDR3 reads CASSQAASGRVGPYNEQFF. The CDR3, as DNA: TGTGCCAGCAGCCAAGCGGCTAGCGGGAGGGTAGGTCCCTACAATGAGCAGTTCTTC.

J is TRBJ2-7 and V is TRBV12-3 or TRBV12-4; the D gene is possibly TRBD1 (7 bases). The CDR3 runs 14 residues. Trimming left V 3 bases short and J 6 bases short, with 15 bases between. CDR3: CASSLRDSWGEQYF. The CDR3, as DNA: TGTGCCAGCAGTTTGCGGGACAGTTGGGGCGAGCAGTACTTC.

This clonotype was seen more than once but under ten times. This rearrangement joins TRBV18 to TRBJ2-7; TRBD1 agrees at 11 bases. The CDR3 totals 16 residues. Trimming took 0 bases from V and 4 from J; bases not matched to a gene: 5. CDR1 is KGHSH, CDR2 LQKENI, per germline. The CDR3 nucleotides are TGTGCCAGCTCACCACCGAGCCGGGACAGGGGGTACGAGCAGTACTTC. Translated, it gives CASSPPSRDRGYEQYF.

This clonotype was detected a few times. V usage is TRBV6-5 and J usage is TRBJ2-1; possibly TRBD2 for D (5 bases). CDR3 length: 12 residues. The ends were cut back, 3 bases at V and 7 bases at J, with 7 bases in the middle. Germline CDR1 reads MNHEY; CDR2 reads SVGAGI. The CDR3 nucleotides are TGTGCCAGCAGTTATGAGGGTAATGAGCAGTTCTTC. Its translation: CASSYEGNEQFF.

This clonotype was seen only a few times. The rearrangement uses TRBV7-2 and TRBJ2-2, with 7 bases aligning to TRBD1. J was trimmed by 2 bases and V by 6 bases; bases with no gene match: 6. In germline, CDR1 is SGHTA, CDR2 FQGNSA. The CDR3 runs 15 residues. CDR3 in amino acids: CASRWTGGNTGELFF. CDR3 nucleotide sequence: TGTGCCAGCAGGTGGACAGGCGGAAACACCGGGGAGCTGTTTTTT.